Listed below are T cell receptor beta chains from one sample, sequenced in a study of blood T cells in healthy people across ages. In TCRdb, the 5' RACE reads were re-called with MiXCR into one record per CDR3 protein. The profile shows about 1.1 million distinct CDR3 sequences, around two fifths of them singletons. Input material: blood. All receptors come from a man aged 18 to 29 in good health. The CDR3 runs from the conserved cysteine through the conserved F or W. A D gene is named only where the DNA matches it firmly. The size field is filled for only some rows; it gives once, few, many or a size class.

v_gene: TRBV5-4
d_gene: .
abundance: .
j_gene: TRBJ1-2
CDR3nt: TGTGCCAGCAGCTTGACATCGAATAACTATGGCTACACCTTC
CDR3aa: CASSLTSNNYGYTF

v_gene: TRBV5-1
d_gene: TRBD1
abundance: .
j_gene: TRBJ1-1
CDR3nt: TGCGCCAGCAGCTTGAGGGGTAACAGGGGGCCATTGAACACTGAAGCTTTCTTT
CDR3aa: CASSLRGNRGPLNTEAFF

v_gene: TRBV6-2/TRBV6-3
d_gene: .
abundance: .
j_gene: TRBJ1-1
CDR3nt: TGTGCCAGCAGTTATTCGTTGGAGCCGAACACTGAAGCTTTCTTT
CDR3aa: CASSYSLEPNTEAFF

v_gene: TRBV10-3
d_gene: TRBD1
abundance: .
j_gene: TRBJ1-1
CDR3nt: TGTGCCATCAGTGGACGGGACAGGGGTTTCGCTGAAGCTTTCTTT
CDR3aa: CAISGRDRGFAEAFF

v_gene: TRBV4-3
d_gene: .
abundance: .
j_gene: TRBJ1-6
CDR3nt: TGCGCCAGCAGCCAATCGCCCGGGCAGGCCAATTCACCCCTCCACTTT
CDR3aa: CASSQSPGQANSPLHF

v_gene: TRBV4-3
d_gene: .
abundance: few
j_gene: TRBJ1-2
CDR3nt: TGCGCCAGCAGCCCCGGGGCCGGGTTAGAAGGTTATGGCTACACCTTC
CDR3aa: CASSPGAGLEGYGYTF

v_gene: TRBV6-2/TRBV6-3
d_gene: .
abundance: few
j_gene: TRBJ2-1
CDR3nt: TGTGCCAGCAGTTTTTCCTCTAACAATGAGCAGTTCTTC
CDR3aa: CASSFSSNNEQFF

v_gene: TRBV27
d_gene: .
abundance: few
j_gene: TRBJ2-1
CDR3nt: TGTGCCAGCAGTTTATCGATGACAGCCTACAATGAGCAGTTCTTC
CDR3aa: CASSLSMTAYNEQFF

v_gene: TRBV20-1
d_gene: .
abundance: many
j_gene: TRBJ1-2
CDR3nt: TGCAGTGCTAGAGATTCGAGTGGCTACACCTTC
CDR3aa: CSARDSSGYTF

v_gene: TRBV27
d_gene: .
abundance: .
j_gene: TRBJ1-5
CDR3nt: TGTGCCAGCAGTTTGAGGTTAGGCAATCAGCCCCAGCATTTT
CDR3aa: CASSLRLGNQPQHF

v_gene: TRBV4-3
d_gene: .
abundance: .
j_gene: TRBJ1-2
CDR3nt: TGCGCCAGAAGCCAATCCCCGACAGTAGCTAACTATGGCCACACCTTC
CDR3aa: CARSQSPTVANYGHTF

v_gene: TRBV4-3
d_gene: .
abundance: .
j_gene: TRBJ2-2
CDR3nt: TGCGCCAGCAGCCAAGGGGACACGAACACCGGGGAGCTGTTTTTT
CDR3aa: CASSQGDTNTGELFF

v_gene: TRBV29-1
d_gene: .
abundance: few
j_gene: TRBJ2-1
CDR3nt: TGCAGCGTTGAAGATGAATGGACAGCTACCTACAATGAGCAGTTCTTC
CDR3aa: CSVEDEWTATYNEQFF

v_gene: TRBV20-1
d_gene: TRBD1
abundance: .
j_gene: TRBJ1-2
CDR3nt: TGCAGTGCGAACGGACAGGCTGACTATGGCTACACCTTC
CDR3aa: CSANGQADYGYTF

v_gene: TRBV5-1
d_gene: .
abundance: .
j_gene: TRBJ2-7
CDR3nt: TGCGCCAGCAGCTTTAATGAGGGGGTCGACGAGCAGTACTTC
CDR3aa: CASSFNEGVDEQYF

v_gene: TRBV4-1
d_gene: .
abundance: .
j_gene: TRBJ1-2
CDR3nt: TGCGCCAGCAGCCAAGTAATTATTATCACCGATGGCTACACCTTC
CDR3aa: CASSQVIIITDGYTF

v_gene: TRBV4-1
d_gene: .
abundance: many
j_gene: TRBJ1-6
CDR3nt: TGCGCCAGCAGCCAAGCCAATTCACCCCTCCACTTT
CDR3aa: CASSQANSPLHF

v_gene: TRBV20-1
d_gene: TRBD2
abundance: .
j_gene: TRBJ2-1
CDR3nt: TGCAGTGCTATTCTTAGCGGGGGGGCCCCAAATGAGCAGTTCTTC
CDR3aa: CSAILSGGAPNEQFF

v_gene: TRBV12-3/TRBV12-4
d_gene: .
abundance: .
j_gene: TRBJ2-2
CDR3nt: TGTGCCAGCAGTGCCCAAGTGCACACCGGGGAGCTGTTTTTT
CDR3aa: CASSAQVHTGELFF

v_gene: TRBV7-3
d_gene: .
abundance: .
j_gene: TRBJ2-7
CDR3nt: TGTGCCAGCAGCTTACTCCCCGACAGCTACGAGCAGTACTTC
CDR3aa: CASSLLPDSYEQYF

v_gene: TRBV10-3
d_gene: .
abundance: once
j_gene: TRBJ1-5
CDR3nt: TGTGCCATCAGTGAGTCTGGTAGGGATGGACAGCCCCAGCATTTT
CDR3aa: CAISESGRDGQPQHF

v_gene: TRBV29-1
d_gene: .
abundance: .
j_gene: TRBJ2-7
CDR3nt: TGCAGCGTCAAACAGGCCCGGGACGAGCAGTACTTC
CDR3aa: CSVKQARDEQYF

v_gene: TRBV7-8
d_gene: .
abundance: once
j_gene: TRBJ2-1
CDR3nt: TGTGCCAGCAGCTTAGGGGTAGGGCTTGGCAATGAGCAGTTCTTC
CDR3aa: CASSLGVGLGNEQFF

v_gene: TRBV20-1
d_gene: .
abundance: .
j_gene: TRBJ1-4
CDR3nt: TGCAGTGCTAATCGAGGGACACAATCTGGGCTGTTTTTT
CDR3aa: CSANRGTQSGLFF

v_gene: TRBV7-2
d_gene: .
abundance: few
j_gene: TRBJ2-3
CDR3nt: TGTGCCAGCAGCCTCCGGTATGGGGAGACAGATACGCAGTATTTT
CDR3aa: CASSLRYGETDTQYF

v_gene: TRBV24-1
d_gene: TRBD2
abundance: few
j_gene: TRBJ2-1
CDR3nt: TGTGCCACCGGCGGGGGGGCGTCGAATGAGCAGTTCTTC
CDR3aa: CATGGGASNEQFF

v_gene: TRBV7-2
d_gene: TRBD2
abundance: many
j_gene: TRBJ2-3
CDR3nt: TGTGCCAGCAGCTTAGTGCGGGGGGGCCCCACAGATACGCAGTATTTT
CDR3aa: CASSLVRGGPTDTQYF

v_gene: TRBV29-1
d_gene: .
abundance: few
j_gene: TRBJ2-1
CDR3nt: TGCAGCGTTACTAGGGGAACCAAAAACTACAATGAGCAGTTCTTC
CDR3aa: CSVTRGTKNYNEQFF

v_gene: TRBV10-3
d_gene: .
abundance: .
j_gene: TRBJ2-3
CDR3nt: TGTGCCATCGGGAGCGGGTCTAGCACAGATACGCAGTATTTT
CDR3aa: CAIGSGSSTDTQYF

v_gene: TRBV12-3/TRBV12-4
d_gene: .
abundance: .
j_gene: TRBJ2-6
CDR3nt: TGTGCCAGCAGGGGGCGGTGGGGGGCCAACGTCCTGACTTTC
CDR3aa: CASRGRWGANVLTF

v_gene: TRBV7-6
d_gene: TRBD1
abundance: .
j_gene: TRBJ2-1
CDR3nt: TGTGCCAGCAGCTTAGGAGGGGGCCACACCGCTTACAATGAGCAGTTCTTC
CDR3aa: CASSLGGGHTAYNEQFF

v_gene: TRBV20-1
d_gene: .
abundance: .
j_gene: TRBJ2-1
CDR3nt: TGCAGTGCTAGAGGGACAGTCTCCTACAATGAGCAGTTCTTC
CDR3aa: CSARGTVSYNEQFF

v_gene: TRBV6-5
d_gene: .
abundance: .
j_gene: TRBJ1-1
CDR3nt: TGTGCCAGCAGTTATAAGCAGGCAAACACTGAAGCTTTCTTT
CDR3aa: CASSYKQANTEAFF

v_gene: TRBV6-1
d_gene: .
abundance: .
j_gene: TRBJ2-7
CDR3nt: TGTGCCAGCAGTGATCCCTCCTACGAGCAGTACTTC
CDR3aa: CASSDPSYEQYF

v_gene: TRBV20-1
d_gene: TRBD1
abundance: .
j_gene: TRBJ2-5
CDR3nt: TGCAGTGCTAGTTCCCCGACAGGGCTGGCTGAGCAGTACTTC
CDR3aa: CSASSPTGLAEQYF

v_gene: TRBV5-1
d_gene: TRBD1
abundance: .
j_gene: TRBJ1-1
CDR3nt: TGCGCCAGCAGCCCTAAAGGGACAGACCTAGAGGCTTTCTTT
CDR3aa: CASSPKGTDLEAFF

v_gene: TRBV6-2/TRBV6-3
d_gene: .
abundance: .
j_gene: TRBJ1-1
CDR3nt: TGTGCCAGCAGTTACTCTTACTATGGAGGGGACATGAACACTGAAGCTTTCTTT
CDR3aa: CASSYSYYGGDMNTEAFF

v_gene: TRBV20-1
d_gene: .
abundance: few
j_gene: TRBJ2-4
CDR3nt: TGCAGTGCTCTTAGGGACTCCGGGGTAGCCAAAAACATTCAGTACTTC
CDR3aa: CSALRDSGVAKNIQYF

v_gene: TRBV28
d_gene: TRBD1
abundance: .
j_gene: TRBJ2-3
CDR3nt: TGTGTCCTCGGCGACAGGGATCGAGATACGCAGTATTTT
CDR3aa: CVLGDRDRDTQYF

v_gene: TRBV20-1
d_gene: .
abundance: .
j_gene: TRBJ2-3
CDR3nt: TGCAGTGCTAACAAGGGCAGCAGCACAGATACGCAGTATTTT
CDR3aa: CSANKGSSTDTQYF

v_gene: TRBV7-3
d_gene: TRBD1
abundance: many
j_gene: TRBJ1-1
CDR3nt: TGTGCCAGCAGTTTTACAGGGGGCACTGAAGCTTTCTTT
CDR3aa: CASSFTGGTEAFF

v_gene: TRBV29-1
d_gene: .
abundance: few
j_gene: TRBJ1-1
CDR3nt: TGCAGCGTTGCGGGCAGTTGGACTGAAGCTTTCTTT
CDR3aa: CSVAGSWTEAFF

v_gene: TRBV7-9
d_gene: .
abundance: few
j_gene: TRBJ1-2
CDR3nt: TGTGCCAGCAGCCCGACCCAAATTTATGGCTACACCTTC
CDR3aa: CASSPTQIYGYTF

v_gene: TRBV28
d_gene: TRBD2
abundance: .
j_gene: TRBJ2-5
CDR3nt: TGTGCCAGCAGTTTAAGGCTAGCGGGGGGGCTACAGACCCAGTACTTC
CDR3aa: CASSLRLAGGLQTQYF

v_gene: TRBV7-2
d_gene: .
abundance: .
j_gene: TRBJ1-4
CDR3nt: TGTGCCAGCAGCTTAGCGACCGCTGAAAAACTGTTTTTT
CDR3aa: CASSLATAEKLFF

v_gene: TRBV5-8
d_gene: .
abundance: .
j_gene: TRBJ1-5
CDR3nt: TGTGCCAGCAGCACTGGACAACATCAGCCCCAGCATTTT
CDR3aa: CASSTGQHQPQHF

v_gene: TRBV7-8
d_gene: .
abundance: few
j_gene: TRBJ1-1
CDR3nt: TGTGCCAGCAGCTTAGTTCAGGGAGAGAACACTGAAGCTTTCTTT
CDR3aa: CASSLVQGENTEAFF

v_gene: TRBV2
d_gene: TRBD1
abundance: few
j_gene: TRBJ1-1
CDR3nt: TGTGCCAGCAGTGTTGGCAGGGGGGGCACTGAAGCTTTCTTT
CDR3aa: CASSVGRGGTEAFF